Below are 23 T cell receptor beta chains sequenced from a single sample in a study of cytomegalovirus exposure and HLA in healthy donors. Assay: immunoSEQ multiplex PCR; the TCRdb copy retains only in-frame clones and omits some. The table lists 200,000 to 250,000 clones, around 90% of them singletons. Sequenced material: PBMCs. These receptors came from a woman aged 18-29 years in good health and CMV-seronegative.

This clone was found once. The chain links TRBV5-1 to TRBJ2-7; 10 positions agree with TRBD2. With 4 bases clipped from V and 2 bases from J, the junction kept 21 bases outside the gene matches. This CDR3 is 20 amino acids long. CDR1 SGHRS and CDR2 YFSETQ come from the germline V gene. The CDR3 region has the DNA TGCGCCAGCAGCCGAAGGGCCGGGCTAGCGGGAGTCGCGAGGGCCTACGAGCAGTACTTC. This codes for CASSRRAGLAGVARAYEQYF.

The CDR3 bases are TGCGCCAGCAGCCCGGGACATAACAATGAGCAGTTCTTC. It encodes CASSPGHNNEQFF. The chain carries TRBV5-1 and TRBJ2-1; D is perhaps TRBD1 (6 bases). Trimming left V 4 bases short and J 5 bases short, with 10 bases between. Germline lookup yields CDR1 SGHRS and CDR2 YFSETQ. The CDR3 is 13 residues long.

The rearrangement links TRBV7-9 to TRBJ2-2; D is undetermined. CDR3 length: 14 residues. Trimming took off 1 base at V and 5 bases at J, with 8 bases between the two ends. CDR1 SEHNR and CDR2 FQNEAQ come from the germline V gene (reference sequence). CDR3 sequence: CASSLVVGTGELFF. For the CDR3, the DNA is TGTGCCAGCAGCTTAGTCGTCGGGACCGGGGAGCTGTTTTTT. The whole variable domain, remainder taken from reference TRBV7-9 and TRBJ2-2, is DTGVSQNPRHKITKRGQNVTFRCDPISEHNRLYWYRQTLGQGPEFLTYFQNEAQLEKSRLLSDRFSAERPKGSFSTLEIQRTEQGDSAMYLCASSLVVGTGELFFGEGSRLTVL.

V and J are TRBV19 and TRBJ2-7; TRBD2 matches 9 bases. Germline trimming cut 6 bases from V and 7 bases from J; bases unmatched to any gene: 4. Germline loops: CDR1 LNHDA, CDR2 SQIVND (reference sequence). The CDR3 has 12 amino acids. The CDR3 loop is CASRGLAGEQYF. The CDR3 DNA sequence: TGTGCCAGTAGGGGACTAGCTGGGGAGCAGTACTTC.

The chain is built from TRBV2 and TRBJ1-6; D might be TRBD1 (6 bases). Germline loops: CDR1 SNHLY, CDR2 FYNNEI. The V end was cut by 6 bases, the J end by 3 bases, with 6 bases between. CDR3 length: 13 amino acids. CDR3 sequence (DNA): TGTGCCAGCAGGGACAGCTATAATTCACCCCTCCACTTT. It yields the protein CASRDSYNSPLHF.

The chain couples TRBV30 to TRBJ2-7; 15 nucleotides align to TRBD2. CDR1 is GTSNPN, CDR2 SVGIG, per germline (reference sequence). Germline trimming cut 1 base from V and 5 bases from J; bases unmatched to any gene: 9. This CDR3 has 17 residues. In DNA, the CDR3 is TGTGCCTGGAGTGCGGGAAGGACTAGCGGGAGGGCCGACGAGCAGTACTTC. Protein sequence: CAWSAGRTSGRADEQYF.

The rearrangement uses TRBV5-1 and TRBJ2-7; no clear D. Looked up from germline, CDR1 is SGHRS and CDR2 is YFSETQ. CDR3 size: 12 residues. The V gene lost 0 bases and the J gene lost 3 bases, with 4 bases spanning the gap. CDR3 bases: TGCGCCAGCAGCTTGGACATCTACGAGCAGTACTTC. Amino acid sequence: CASSLDIYEQYF.

The chain has TRBV18 and TRBJ2-1; no definite D call. This CDR3 is built from 11 residues. CDR1 KGHSH and CDR2 LQKENI come from the germline V gene. Between the trimmed V and J ends, which lost 8 bases and 8 bases, there was a span of 10 bases. As DNA, the CDR3 is TGTGCCAGCCTAGAGAGAGATGAGCAGTTCTTC. Residues: CASLERDEQFF.

The genes are TRBV9 and TRBJ1-3, with D unresolved. Germline CDR1 reads SGDLS; CDR2 reads YYNGEE. V was clipped by 2 bases and J by 2 bases, with 11 bases between them. There are 15 residues in the CDR3. The CDR3 spells CASSVGITTGNTIYF. In DNA, the CDR3 is TGTGCCAGCAGCGTCGGGATCACGACTGGAAACACCATATATTTT.

This clone was seen just once. DNA of the CDR3: TGTGCCAGCACCCCCCAAGCTGTATATAGCAATCAGCCCCAGCATTTT. It is translated as CASTPQAVYSNQPQHF. The V and J genes are TRBV5-8 and TRBJ1-5; no reliable D call. Per germline, CDR1 SGHTS and CDR2 YDEGEE. V gave up 6 bases and J gave up 0 bases, with 16 bases separating them. The length of the CDR3 is 16 residues.

This chain links TRBV5-4 with TRBJ1-3; the D gene is possibly TRBD1 (6 bases). Trimming removed 0 bases at V and 2 bases at J, with 6 bases between. Germline lookup yields CDR1 SGHNT and CDR2 YYREEE (reference sequence). The CDR3 consists of 14 residues. This chain's CDR3 is CASSLAGAGNTIYF. CDR3 coding DNA: TGTGCCAGCAGCTTGGCAGGGGCTGGAAACACCATATATTTT.

The rearrangement links TRBV7-2 to TRBJ1-5; the match to TRBD1 covers 7 bases. CDR1 is SGHTA and CDR2 is FQGNSA in the germline V gene. V shed 5 bases, J shed 7 bases, and the junction held 11 bases outside the gene matches. This CDR3 has 15 residues. The DNA of the CDR3 is TGTGCCAGCAGCGCCCGACAGGGATTAAGCCAGCCCCAGCATTTT. Residues: CASSARQGLSQPQHF.

The gene calls are TRBV30 and TRBJ2-5; 14 nucleotides agree with TRBD2. V trimming: 4 bases; J trimming: 5 bases; junction bases outside the gene matches: 9. The V gene's germline CDR1 is GTSNPN and CDR2 SVGIG (reference sequence). The CDR3 spans 16 residues. Here the CDR3 reads CAWIQTSGRARETQYF. CDR3 DNA sequence: TGTGCCTGGATTCAGACTAGCGGGAGGGCCCGGGAGACCCAGTACTTC.

The chain links TRBV5-8 to TRBJ1-5, with 9 bases matching TRBD1. V gave up 2 bases and J gave up 1 base; unmatched junction bases: 13. The germline CDR1 and CDR2 sequences are SGHTS and YDEGEE. The CDR3 has 19 residues. The CDR3 protein is CASSFGTGNPGGSNQPQHF. CDR3 in DNA: TGTGCCAGCAGCTTCGGGACAGGGAACCCTGGTGGAAGCAATCAGCCCCAGCATTTT. Full variable domain (rest looked up from reference TRBV5-8 and TRBJ1-5): EAGVTQSPTHLIKTRGQQATLRCSPISGHTSVYWYQQALGLGLQFLLWYDEGEERNRGNFPPRFSGRQFPNYSSELNVNALELEDSALYLCASSFGTGNPGGSNQPQHFGDGTRLSIL.

This rearrangement joins TRBV10-3 to TRBJ1-1, with no clear D. V gave up 4 bases and J gave up 1 base, with 10 bases separating them. Germline CDR1 is ENHRY and CDR2 is SYGVKD. The CDR3 sequence is 14 residues long. CDR3 loop: CAISGGRENTEAFF. The CDR3 DNA follows: TGTGCCATCAGTGGAGGGCGGGAGAACACTGAAGCTTTCTTT.

The chain has TRBV30 and TRBJ1-5; 9 nucleotides align to TRBD1. The germline V gene has CDR1 GTSNPN and CDR2 SVGIG (reference sequence). The CDR3 has 13 amino acids. Trimming cost V 2 bases and J 7 bases; bases outside gene matches: 3. The CDR3 nucleotides read TGTGCCTGGAGTCTTACAGGGGGCCAGCCCCAGCATTTT. It is translated as CAWSLTGGQPQHF.

The rearrangement uses TRBV30 and TRBJ1-1; D is undetermined. This CDR3 is 13 amino acids long. V dropped 0 bases and J dropped 4 bases, with 9 bases sitting between them. Germline-derived CDR1 and CDR2 are GTSNPN and SVGIG (reference sequence). The DNA for the CDR3 is TGTGCCTGGAGTGTACCCCGGGGCACTGAAGCTTTCTTT. Translated: CAWSVPRGTEAFF.

V gene TRBV30 combines with J gene TRBJ1-1; 7 nucleotides match TRBD1. This CDR3 spans 13 amino acids. Germline V gene data show CDR1 as GTSNPN and CDR2 as SVGIG (reference sequence). V lost 3 bases to trimming and J lost 0 bases; unmatched junction nucleotides: 1. CDR3: CAWRGTVNTEAFF. CDR3 bases: TGTGCCTGGAGGGGGACAGTGAACACTGAAGCTTTCTTT.

This clone is a singleton in its sample. V is TRBV5-5 and J is TRBJ2-5; D is unresolved. CDR1 is SGHKS, CDR2 YYEKEE, per germline (reference sequence). V was pared by 2 bases and J by 1 base, with 9 bases between. The CDR3 covers 14 residues. CDR3 in amino acids: CASSFSPIQETQYF. DNA of the CDR3: TGTGCCAGCAGCTTTTCACCTATCCAAGAGACCCAGTACTTC.

J is TRBJ2-1 and V is TRBV9, with 11 bases fitting TRBD2. The CDR3 is 17 residues long. The V segment lost 0 bases and the J segment 2 bases; nucleotides outside the gene matches: 4. Germline lookup yields CDR1 SGDLS and CDR2 YYNGEE. The DNA of the CDR3 is TGTGCCAGCAGCGTAGCCAGTAGCGGGAGGGCCTACAATGAGCAGTTCTTC. Translating gives CASSVASSGRAYNEQFF.

V gene TRBV27 combines with J gene TRBJ2-2; a weak D match, TRBD2 (6 bases). V lost 7 bases and J lost 5, with 17 bases in between. CDR1 is MNHEY, CDR2 SMNVEV, per germline (reference sequence). The CDR3 totals 15 residues. CDR3 loop: CASTLGGIGTGELFF. CDR3 DNA sequence: TGTGCCAGCACCCTGGGAGGAATCGGGACCGGGGAGCTGTTTTTT.

The J gene is TRBJ1-2, the V gene TRBV29-1; perhaps TRBD1 as D (5 bases). Between the trimmed V and J ends, which lost 3 bases and 4 bases, there was a span of 9 bases. The germline V gene has CDR1 SQVTM and CDR2 ANQGSEA. CDR3 length: 12 residues. The CDR3 protein is CSVDTTVYGYTF. DNA for the CDR3: TGCAGCGTTGATACGACAGTCTATGGCTACACCTTC.

This clone was seen a single time. The chain employs TRBV7-9 and TRBJ1-2; D uncertain. This CDR3 contains 16 residues. V was pared by 4 bases and J by 3 bases, with 18 bases between. Per the germline V gene, CDR1 is SEHNR and CDR2 is FQNEAQ (reference sequence). CDR3 sequence (DNA): TGTGCCAGCAGCTCGTCCCCTACGGGTTACGACTATGGCTACACCTTC. The encoded protein is CASSSSPTGYDYGYTF.